The T cell receptor (beta chain) under discussion was sequenced for a study of T cells after yellow fever vaccination. Whole-study findings and limits: Weaker in magnitude, the secondary response showed a faster peak on day 5 versus 15. Reappearance after the booster was seen for most primary-vaccination clones, at roughly 96% CD4 and around 90% CD8.

The TCR cDNA carried a universal primer site and UMIs from 5'RACE template switching. TCRdb used MiXCR to reprocess the 5' RACE reads, holding one entry per CDR3 protein. The sample consists of some 340,000 distinct CDR3 sequences, approximately 4% of them appearing once. V gave up 6 bases and J gave up 5 bases; unmatched junction bases: 11. Germline CDR1 MNHEY, CDR2 SVGAGI. CDR3 length: 16 residues. Only a few counts were recorded for this clonotype. Its specificity is not known. The chain combines TRBV6-5 with TRBJ2-3; 10 bases are a match to TRBD1. The input for sequencing was PBMCs, taken 5 days after the yellow fever booster vaccination. This TCR was recovered from a man younger than 35 who received the YFV17D yellow fever vaccine. CDR3 coding DNA: TGTGCCAGCAGCCTAATGGGGACAGGGGTATTAGATACGCAGTATTTT. It encodes CASSLMGTGVLDTQYF.